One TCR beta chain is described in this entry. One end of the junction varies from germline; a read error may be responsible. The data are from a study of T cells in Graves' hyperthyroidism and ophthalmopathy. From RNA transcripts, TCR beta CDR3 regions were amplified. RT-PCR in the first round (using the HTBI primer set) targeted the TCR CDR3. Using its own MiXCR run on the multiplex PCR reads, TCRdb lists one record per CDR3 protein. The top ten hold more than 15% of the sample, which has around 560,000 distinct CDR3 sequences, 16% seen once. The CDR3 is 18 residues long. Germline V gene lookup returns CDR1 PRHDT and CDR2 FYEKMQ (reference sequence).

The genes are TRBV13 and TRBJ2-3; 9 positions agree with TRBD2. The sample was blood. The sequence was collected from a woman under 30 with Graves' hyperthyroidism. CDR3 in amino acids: CASSPTSGQFLSTGTQYF. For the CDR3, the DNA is TGTGCCAGCAGCCCCACTAGCGGGCAATTCCTCAGCACAGGTACGCAGTATTTT.